The 4 T cell receptor beta chains listed next were all sequenced from one sample in a study of T cells in women clearing cervical HPV infection. Sequencing used immunoSEQ multiplex PCR; TCRdb keeps in-frame clones, though not all of them. This sample's clone table lists approximately 20,000 clones. The specimen sequenced was blood buffy coat. These receptor sequences come from a woman between 18 and 75 years old with a cervical HPV16 infection that either progressed to CIN3+ or cleared (not recorded which).

In the case of this clone: The read falls 3 residues short of the CDR3 end, and the missing part is taken from the germline J gene. The V gene is TRBV7-3, the J gene TRBJ1-6, with a weak D call TRBD1 (6 bases). This CDR3 has 14 residues. V gave up 5 bases and J gave up 7 bases, with 12 bases separating them. In germline, CDR1 is SGHTA, CDR2 FQGTGA. CDR3 residues: CASSEQGENSPLHF. The DNA read from the CDR3 is TGTGCCAGCAGCGAACAGGGTGAGAATTCACCC.

With respect to this clone: Germline is not matched at one junction end, which may reflect a read error. The CDR3 end is not reached by the read, which stops 3 residues before it; the germline J gene fills it in. This sample also contains other DNA sequences that code for the same CDR3. The chain uses TRBV7-9 and TRBJ1-6; 7 positions match TRBD1. The CDR3 is made up of 14 amino acids. Per germline, CDR1 SEHNR and CDR2 FQNEAQ (reference sequence). The covered CDR3 bases are TGTGCCAGCAGCTTATCGGACAGGAATTCTCCC. Translation: CASSLSDRNSP. The CDR3, in full, reads CASSLSDRNSPLHF.

On this clone itself: The read falls 3 residues short of the CDR3 end, and the missing part is taken from the germline J gene. The chain couples TRBV20-1 to TRBJ2-7; D is ambiguous. The CDR3 sequence is 12 residues long. Trimming left V 1 base short and J 2 bases short, with 6 bases between. Germline CDR1 and CDR2: DFQATT and SNEGSKA (reference sequence). CDR3 region: CSARALTYEQYF. The sequenced CDR3 bases are TGCAGTGCTAGAGCGTTAACCTACGAG.

CDR3 DNA (partial): TGTGCCACCAGCCGAAACAGGGGGCAAGAGACC. Protein sequence: CATSRNRGQET. The CDR3 as a whole reads CATSRNRGQETQYF. This chain joins TRBV15 and TRBJ2-5; TRBD1 matches at 8 bases. The sequenced fragment ends 3 residues before the CDR3 boundary, so the rest is inferred from the germline J gene. Germline trimming cut 5 bases from V and 2 bases from J; bases unmatched to any gene: 4. CDR3 length: 14 amino acids. Looked up from germline, CDR1 is LNHNV and CDR2 is YYDKDF (reference sequence).